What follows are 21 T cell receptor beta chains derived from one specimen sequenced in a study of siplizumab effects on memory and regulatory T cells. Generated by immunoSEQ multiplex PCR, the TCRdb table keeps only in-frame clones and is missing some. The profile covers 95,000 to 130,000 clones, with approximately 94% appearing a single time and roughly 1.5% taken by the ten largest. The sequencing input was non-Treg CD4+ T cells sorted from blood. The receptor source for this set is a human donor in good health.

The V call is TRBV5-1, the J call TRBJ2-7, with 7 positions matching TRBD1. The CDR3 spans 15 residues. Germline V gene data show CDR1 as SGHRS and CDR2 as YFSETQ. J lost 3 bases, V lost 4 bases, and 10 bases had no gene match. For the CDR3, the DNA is TGCGCCAGCAGCGGGGGCCAGGGGGTAGGCTACGAGCAGTACTTC. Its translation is CASSGGQGVGYEQYF.

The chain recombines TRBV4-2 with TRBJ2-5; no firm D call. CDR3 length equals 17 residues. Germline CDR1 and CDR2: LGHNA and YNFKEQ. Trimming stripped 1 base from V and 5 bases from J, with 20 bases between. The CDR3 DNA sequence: TGTGCCAGCAGCCAAGGTCCGACACAAACAATGAGGGAGACCCAGTACTTC. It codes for CASSQGPTQTMRETQYF.

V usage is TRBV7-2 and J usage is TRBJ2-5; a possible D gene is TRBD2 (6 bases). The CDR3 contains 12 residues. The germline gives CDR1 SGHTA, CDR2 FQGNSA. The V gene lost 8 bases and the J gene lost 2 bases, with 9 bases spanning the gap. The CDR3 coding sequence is TGTGCCAGCGGGCGGGGACAAGAGACCCAGTACTTC. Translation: CASGRGQETQYF.

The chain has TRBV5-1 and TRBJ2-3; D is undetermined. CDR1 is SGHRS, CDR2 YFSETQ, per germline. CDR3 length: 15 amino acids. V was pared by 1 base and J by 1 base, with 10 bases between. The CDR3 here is CASSLSSRGTDTQYF. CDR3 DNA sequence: TGCGCCAGCAGCTTGTCCTCCCGGGGCACAGATACGCAGTATTTT.

The CDR3: CASTEDRTLYGYTF. CDR3 bases: TGTGCCAGCACTGAGGACAGGACCCTTTATGGCTACACCTTC. This chain uses TRBV2 with TRBJ1-2; 7 nucleotides match TRBD1. The CDR3 is 14 amino acids. CDR1 and CDR2 (germline): SNHLY, FYNNEI. V trimming: 7 bases; J trimming: 5 bases; junction bases outside the gene matches: 10.

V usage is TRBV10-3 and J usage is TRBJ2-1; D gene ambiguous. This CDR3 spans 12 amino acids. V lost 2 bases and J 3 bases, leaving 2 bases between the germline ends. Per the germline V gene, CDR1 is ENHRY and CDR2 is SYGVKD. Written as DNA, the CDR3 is TGTGCCATCAGTGAGCGCTACAATGAGCAGTTCTTC. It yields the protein CAISERYNEQFF.

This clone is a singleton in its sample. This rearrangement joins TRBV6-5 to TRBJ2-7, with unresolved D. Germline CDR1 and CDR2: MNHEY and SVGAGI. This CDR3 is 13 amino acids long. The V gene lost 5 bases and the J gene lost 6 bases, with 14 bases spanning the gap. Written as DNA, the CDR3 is TGTGCCAGCAGTCGAAGGGCAAGAGGCGAGCAGTACTTC. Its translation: CASSRRARGEQYF.

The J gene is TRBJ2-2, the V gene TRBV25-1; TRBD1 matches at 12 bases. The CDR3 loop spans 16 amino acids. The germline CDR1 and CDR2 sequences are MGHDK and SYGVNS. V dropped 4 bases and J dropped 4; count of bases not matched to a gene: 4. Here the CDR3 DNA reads TGTGCCAGCAGTGTTCCGGGACAGGGGGCCACCGGGGAGCTGTTTTTT. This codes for CASSVPGQGATGELFF.

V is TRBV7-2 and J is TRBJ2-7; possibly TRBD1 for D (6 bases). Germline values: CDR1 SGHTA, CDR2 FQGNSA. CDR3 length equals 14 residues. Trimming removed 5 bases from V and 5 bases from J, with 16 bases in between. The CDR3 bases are TGTGCCAGCAGCCTCGTCCGGGACACCGACGAGCAGTACTTC. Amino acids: CASSLVRDTDEQYF.

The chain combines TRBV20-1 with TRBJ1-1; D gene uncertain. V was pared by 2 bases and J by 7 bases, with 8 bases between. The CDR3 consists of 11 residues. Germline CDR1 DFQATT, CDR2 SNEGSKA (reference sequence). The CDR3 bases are TGCAGTGCTAGACCCTGGGGTGAAGCTTTCTTT. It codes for CSARPWGEAFF.

The CDR3 sequence is CASSETYEGGGTDTQYF. The CDR3 coding sequence is TGCGCCAGCAGTGAAACCTATGAAGGCGGGGGCACAGATACGCAGTATTTT. The chain uses TRBV10-1 and TRBJ2-3; D perhaps matches TRBD2 (6 bases). Germline values: CDR1 WNHNN, CDR2 SYGVQD (reference sequence). The CDR3 covers 17 residues. Trimming removed 3 bases at V and 1 base at J, with 17 bases between.

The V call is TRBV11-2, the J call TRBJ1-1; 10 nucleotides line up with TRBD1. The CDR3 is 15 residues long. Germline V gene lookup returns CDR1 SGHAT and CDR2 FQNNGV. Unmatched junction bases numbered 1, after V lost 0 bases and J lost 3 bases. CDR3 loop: CASSLEGQGHTEAFF. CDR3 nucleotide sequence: TGTGCCAGCAGCTTAGAGGGACAGGGGCACACTGAAGCTTTCTTT.

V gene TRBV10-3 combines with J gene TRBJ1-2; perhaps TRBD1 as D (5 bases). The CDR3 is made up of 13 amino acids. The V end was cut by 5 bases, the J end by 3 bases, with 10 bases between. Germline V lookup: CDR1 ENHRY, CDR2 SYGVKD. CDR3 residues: CAISHDSYYGYTF. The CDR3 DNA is TGTGCCATCAGTCACGACAGTTACTATGGCTACACCTTC.

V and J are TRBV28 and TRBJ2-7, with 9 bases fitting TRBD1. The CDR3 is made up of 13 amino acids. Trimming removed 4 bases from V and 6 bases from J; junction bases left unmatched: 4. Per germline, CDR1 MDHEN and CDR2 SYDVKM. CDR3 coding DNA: TGTGCCAGCAGTTCGGGACAGGGAAGCGAGCAGTACTTC. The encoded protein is CASSSGQGSEQYF.

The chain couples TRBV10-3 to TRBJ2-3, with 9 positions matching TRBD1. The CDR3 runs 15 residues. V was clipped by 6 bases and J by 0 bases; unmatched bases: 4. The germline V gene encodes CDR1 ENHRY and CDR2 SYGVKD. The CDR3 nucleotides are TGTGCCATCAGCACGGACAGGGGAAGCACAGATACGCAGTATTTT. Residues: CAISTDRGSTDTQYF.

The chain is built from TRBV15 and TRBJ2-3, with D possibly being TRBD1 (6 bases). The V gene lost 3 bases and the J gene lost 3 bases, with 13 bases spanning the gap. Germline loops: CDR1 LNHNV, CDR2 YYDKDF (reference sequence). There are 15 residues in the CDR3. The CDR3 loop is CATSREGQTTDTQYF. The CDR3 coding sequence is TGTGCCACCAGCAGGGAAGGACAGACGACAGATACGCAGTATTTT.

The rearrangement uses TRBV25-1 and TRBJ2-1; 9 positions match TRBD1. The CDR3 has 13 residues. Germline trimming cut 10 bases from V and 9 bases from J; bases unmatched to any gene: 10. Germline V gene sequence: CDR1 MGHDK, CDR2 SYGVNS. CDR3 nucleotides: TGTGCCACTTCCGGGACAGGGTGGAGTGAGCAGTTCTTC. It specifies CATSGTGWSEQFF. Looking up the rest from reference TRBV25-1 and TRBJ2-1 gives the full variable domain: EADIYQTPRYLVIGTGKKITLECSQTMGHDKMYWYQQDPGMELHLIHYSYGVNSTEKGDLSSESTVSRIRTEHFPLTLESARPSHTSQYLCATSGTGWSEQFFGPGTRLTVL.

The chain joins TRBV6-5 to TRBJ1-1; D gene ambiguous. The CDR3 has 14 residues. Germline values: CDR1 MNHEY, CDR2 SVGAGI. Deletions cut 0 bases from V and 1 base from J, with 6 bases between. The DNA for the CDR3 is TGTGCCAGCAGTTACTCGGTCCGGAACACTGAAGCTTTCTTT. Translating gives CASSYSVRNTEAFF.

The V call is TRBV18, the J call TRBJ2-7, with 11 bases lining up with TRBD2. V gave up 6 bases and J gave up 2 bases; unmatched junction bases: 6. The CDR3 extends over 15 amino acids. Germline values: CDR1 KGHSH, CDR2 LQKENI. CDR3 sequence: CASSSGLAATYEQYF. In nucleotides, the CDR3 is TGTGCCAGCTCGTCGGGACTAGCGGCAACCTACGAGCAGTACTTC.

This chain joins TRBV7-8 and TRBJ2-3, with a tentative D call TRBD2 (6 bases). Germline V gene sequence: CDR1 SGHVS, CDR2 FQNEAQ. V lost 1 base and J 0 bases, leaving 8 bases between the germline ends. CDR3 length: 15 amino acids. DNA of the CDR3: TGTGCCAGCAGCTTAGTGCGGGGAAGCACAGATACGCAGTATTTT. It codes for CASSLVRGSTDTQYF.

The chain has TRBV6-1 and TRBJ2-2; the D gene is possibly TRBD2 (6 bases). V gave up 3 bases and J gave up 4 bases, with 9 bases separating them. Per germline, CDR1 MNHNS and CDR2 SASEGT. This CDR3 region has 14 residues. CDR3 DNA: TGTGCCAGCAGTGACACACTAGCCACCGGGGAGCTGTTTTTT. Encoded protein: CASSDTLATGELFF.